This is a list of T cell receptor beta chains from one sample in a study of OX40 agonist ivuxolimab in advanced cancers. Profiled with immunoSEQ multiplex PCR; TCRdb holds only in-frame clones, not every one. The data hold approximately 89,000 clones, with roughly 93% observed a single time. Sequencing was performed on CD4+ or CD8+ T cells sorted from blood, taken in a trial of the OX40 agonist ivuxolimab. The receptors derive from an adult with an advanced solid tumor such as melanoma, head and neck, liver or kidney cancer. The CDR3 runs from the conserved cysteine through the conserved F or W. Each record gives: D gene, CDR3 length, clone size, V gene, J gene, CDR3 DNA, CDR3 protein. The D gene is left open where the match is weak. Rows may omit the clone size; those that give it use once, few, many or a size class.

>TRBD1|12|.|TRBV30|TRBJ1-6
TGTGCCTGGGTACAGGGGGGATCACCCCTCCACTTT
CAWVQGGSPLHF
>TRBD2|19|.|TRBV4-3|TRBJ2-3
TGCGCCAGCAGCCAAGGGTTCACAAATGGCGGGGGGACCACAGATACGCAGTATTTT
CASSQGFTNGGGTTDTQYF
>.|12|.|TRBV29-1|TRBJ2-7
TGCAGCGAGACCGGGCCCAATGGAGAGCAGTACTTC
CSETGPNGEQYF
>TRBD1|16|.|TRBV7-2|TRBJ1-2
TGTGCCAGCAGCAAGGACAGGGGGCTGTTGGACTATGGCTACACCTTC
CASSKDRGLLDYGYTF
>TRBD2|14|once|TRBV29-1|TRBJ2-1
TGCAGCGTTGAGTCGGTAGCGGGAGCCGATGAGCAGTTCTTC
CSVESVAGADEQFF
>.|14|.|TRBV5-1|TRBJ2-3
TGCGCCAGCAGCTTGTTGCAGGGCACAGATACGCAGTATTTT
CASSLLQGTDTQYF
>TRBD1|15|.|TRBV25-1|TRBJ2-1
TGTGCCAGCAGCCTCAGGGGACAGGGAAACAATGAGCAGTTCTTC
CASSLRGQGNNEQFF
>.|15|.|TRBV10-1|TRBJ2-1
TGCGCCAGCAGCCGCGCCGGGACCCCGTCGTATGAGCAGTTCTTC
CASSRAGTPSYEQFF
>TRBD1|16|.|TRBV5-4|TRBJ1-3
TGTGCCAGCAGCTTGGGTGGGACAGGGGTTGGAAACACCATATATTTT
CASSLGGTGVGNTIYF
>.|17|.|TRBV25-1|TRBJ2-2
TGCGCCAGCAATCGAACAGGGCGAAACATTAACACCGGGGAGCTGTTTTTT
CASNRTGRNINTGELFF
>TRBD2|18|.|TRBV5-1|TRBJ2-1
TGCGCCAGCAGACCCCGTCCCGCTAGCGGTGCCAACGGGAATGAGCAGTTCTTC
CASRPRPASGANGNEQFF
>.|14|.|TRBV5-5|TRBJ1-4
TGTGCCAGCAGCTTATTGGGGGCAGGGGAAAAACTGTTTTTT
CASSLLGAGEKLFF
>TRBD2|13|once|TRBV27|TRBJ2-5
TGTGCCAGCAGGACTAGCGGGGACGAGACCCAGTACTTC
CASRTSGDETQYF
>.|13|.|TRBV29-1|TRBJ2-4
TGCAGCTCCTTGTACCCTGGTGGAAACATTCAGTACTTC
CSSLYPGGNIQYF
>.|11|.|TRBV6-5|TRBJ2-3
TGTGCCAGCACCCTAGGAGATACGCAGTATTTT
CASTLGDTQYF
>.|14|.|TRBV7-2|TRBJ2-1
TGTGCCAGCAGCTTAGCGCTAAGTTACAATGAGCAGTTCTTC
CASSLALSYNEQFF
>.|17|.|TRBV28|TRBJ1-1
TGTGCCAGCAGTTACCTCGGCGTCAAGGGCCCGAACACTGAAGCTTTCTTT
CASSYLGVKGPNTEAFF
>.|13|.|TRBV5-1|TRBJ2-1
TGCGCCAGCAGCCCCCTAGATTACAATGAGCAGTTCTTC
CASSPLDYNEQFF
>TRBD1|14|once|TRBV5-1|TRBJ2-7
TGCGCCAGCAGCTTGGACAGGGGGAAGTACGAGCAGTACTTC
CASSLDRGKYEQYF
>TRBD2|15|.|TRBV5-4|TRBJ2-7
TGTGCCAGCAGCTTGGGTAGCGGGGGCCACTACGAGCAGTACTTC
CASSLGSGGHYEQYF
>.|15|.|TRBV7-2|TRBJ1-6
TGTGCCAGCAGCTTAGGGGGGGCGGAGAATTCACCCCTCCACTTT
CASSLGGAENSPLHF
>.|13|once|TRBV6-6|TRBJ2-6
TGTGCCAGCAGGCAGACTGGGGCCAACGTCCTGACTTTC
CASRQTGANVLTF
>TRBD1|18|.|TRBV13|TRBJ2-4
TGTGCCAGCAGCACGGGACAGGGAACGACCCTAGCCAAAAACATTCAGTACTTC
CASSTGQGTTLAKNIQYF
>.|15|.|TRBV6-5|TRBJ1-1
TGTGCCAGCAGTTTGCAGGGTTCGGGGAACACTGAAGCTTTCTTT
CASSLQGSGNTEAFF
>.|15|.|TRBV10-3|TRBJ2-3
TGTGCCACCGGGGACACAAGGGGCGCGGCAGATACGCAGTATTTT
CATGDTRGAADTQYF
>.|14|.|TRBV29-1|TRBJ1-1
TGCAGCGTTCGGGTAGGGGGGGCGTCGGGTGAAGCTTTCTTT
CSVRVGGASGEAFF
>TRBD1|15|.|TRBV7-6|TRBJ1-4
TGTGCCAGCAGCTTAGGAGGGACAGGGGAAGAAAAACTGTTTTTT
CASSLGGTGEEKLFF
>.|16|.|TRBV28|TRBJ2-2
TGTGCCAGCAGTTTCCAACTAGGGATAGGGACCGGGGAGCTGTTTTTT
CASSFQLGIGTGELFF
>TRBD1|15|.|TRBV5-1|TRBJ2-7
TGCGCCAGCCGAGCGCTTCAGGGGGCTTTCTACGAGCAGTACTTC
CASRALQGAFYEQYF
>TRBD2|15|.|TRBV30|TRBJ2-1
TGTGCCTGGAGTTCACTAGCGGGATGGGGTGGTGAGCAGTTCTTC
CAWSSLAGWGGEQFF
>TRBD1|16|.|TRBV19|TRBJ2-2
TGTGCCAGTAGCAAGGGACAGGGCTTTACAACCGGGGAGCTGTTTTTT
CASSKGQGFTTGELFF
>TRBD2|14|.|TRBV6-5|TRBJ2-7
TGTGCCAGCAGTTATGGGAGGGGTGTCTACGAGCAGTACTTC
CASSYGRGVYEQYF
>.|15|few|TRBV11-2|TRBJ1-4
TGTGCCAGCAGTCCCCTGACAGCGGGAAATGAAAAACTGTTTTTT
CASSPLTAGNEKLFF
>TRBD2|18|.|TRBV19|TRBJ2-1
TGTGCCAGTAGTATCCGGCCTAGCGGGGGGCTCTATCCCAATGAGCAGTTCTTC
CASSIRPSGGLYPNEQFF
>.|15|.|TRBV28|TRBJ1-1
TGTGCCAGCAGTCCCCCGATATCAGGGAACACTGAAGCTTTCTTT
CASSPPISGNTEAFF
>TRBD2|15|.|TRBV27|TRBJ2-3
TGTGCCAGCAGTCATTACGGGGGGTTCGCAGATACGCAGTATTTT
CASSHYGGFADTQYF
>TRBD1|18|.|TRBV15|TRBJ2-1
TGTGCCACCAGCAGAGGAGGTACCGGGACAGGTTCCGTCAATGAGCAGTTCTTC
CATSRGGTGTGSVNEQFF
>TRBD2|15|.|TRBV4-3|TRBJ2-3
TGCGCCAGCAGCCGCACTAGCGCAAGCACAGATACGCAGTATTTT
CASSRTSASTDTQYF
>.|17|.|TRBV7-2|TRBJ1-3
TGTGCCAGCAGCTCCCAGGGTTGGACTGTCTCTGGAAACACCATATATTTT
CASSSQGWTVSGNTIYF
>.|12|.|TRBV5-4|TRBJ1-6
TGTGCCAGCAGCCTTAAGGATTCACCCCTCCACTTT
CASSLKDSPLHF